What follows are 25 T cell receptor beta chains derived from one specimen sequenced in a study of blood T cell repertoires in COVID-19. Measured with immunoSEQ multiplex PCR; TCRdb has only the in-frame clones, and not every one. Of 200,000 or so clones detected, about 80% appear once; the ten largest clones hold about 6.9%. Sequencing was done on a sample of peripheral blood. These receptors were collected from a human donor with acute or convalescent COVID-19. The donor label of this sample is uncertain.

The V call is TRBV11-3, the J call TRBJ2-1; a possible D gene is TRBD2 (5 bases). The germline V gene encodes CDR1 SGHNT and CDR2 YENEEA. The V and J ends lost 1 base and 10 bases respectively, with 11 bases between them. The CDR3 is 13 amino acids. The CDR3, as DNA: TGTGCCAGCAGCTTAGGTCCTGAGCGGGAGCAGTTCTTC. Residues: CASSLGPEREQFF.

A single count supports this clone. V is TRBV6-1 and J is TRBJ2-6, with 8 nucleotides matching TRBD2. Germline V gene lookup returns CDR1 MNHNS and CDR2 SASEGT. After removal of 4 bases from V and 0 bases from J, the junction contained 11 bases not matched to a gene. The CDR3 is made up of 19 amino acids. In DNA form, the CDR3 reads TGTGCCAGCAGTGGCCGTCGGGGGGGCGGGACCTCTGGGGCCAACGTCCTGACTTTC. It yields the protein CASSGRRGGGTSGANVLTF.

This rearrangement joins TRBV30 to TRBJ2-6, with D perhaps matching TRBD2 (7 bases). Per germline, CDR1 GTSNPN and CDR2 SVGIG (reference sequence). V was shortened by 0 bases and J by 0 bases, with 12 bases between the two germline ends. There are 17 residues in the CDR3. CDR3 protein: CAWSVGGAGSGANVLTF. The CDR3 nucleotides are TGTGCCTGGAGTGTAGGGGGGGCCGGCTCTGGGGCCAACGTCCTGACTTTC.

The chain joins TRBV10-3 to TRBJ1-4; 10 bases are shared with TRBD1. The germline CDR1 and CDR2 sequences are ENHRY and SYGVKD. CDR3 size: 15 residues. V shed 0 bases and J 8 bases; nucleotides not matched to a gene: 3. The CDR3 spells CAISESGTGDEKLFF. The DNA for the CDR3 is TGTGCCATCAGTGAGTCTGGGACAGGGGACGAAAAACTGTTTTTT.

The chain uses TRBV29-1 and TRBJ2-1; D is undetermined. Trimming stripped 3 bases from V and 1 base from J, with 4 bases between. The CDR3 consists of 12 residues. CDR1 is SQVTM and CDR2 is ANQGSEA in the germline V gene. The CDR3 DNA reads as TGCAGCGTTGATGTATCCTACAATGAGCAGTTCTTC. As protein: CSVDVSYNEQFF.

This sequence joins TRBV4-2 and TRBJ2-3, with 13 bases matching TRBD2. V gave up 3 bases and J gave up 1 base; unmatched junction bases: 7. This CDR3 is built from 18 residues. Germline CDR1 LGHNA, CDR2 YNFKEQ. The CDR3 DNA sequence: TGTGCCAGCAGCCAGAGGACTAGCGGGAGTGGGGGCACAGATACGCAGTATTTT. Translated, it gives CASSQRTSGSGGTDTQYF.

This clone appeared a few times. The V call is TRBV24-1, the J call TRBJ2-1, with 8 bases identical to TRBD1. This CDR3 spans 13 amino acids. V was clipped by 9 bases and J by 1 base; unmatched bases: 1. Germline-derived CDR1 and CDR2 are KGHDR and SFDVKD. CDR3 sequence reads: CATGQGSYNEQFF. The CDR3 DNA reads TGTGCCACCGGACAGGGTTCCTACAATGAGCAGTTCTTC.

This sequence joins TRBV2 and TRBJ2-5; 7 bases line up with TRBD2. CDR3 size: 16 residues. Trimming at V came to 4 bases and at J to 1 base, leaving 9 bases not matched to a gene. Germline V gene data show CDR1 as SNHLY and CDR2 as FYNNEI. As DNA, the CDR3 is TGTGCCAGCAGTGGGGCCCGCCCGGGGGGCCAAGAGACCCAGTACTTC. This sequence encodes CASSGARPGGQETQYF.

This rearrangement joins TRBV13 to TRBJ2-1; the D gene is possibly TRBD2 (6 bases). The CDR3 covers 13 residues. The V gene lost 4 bases and the J gene lost 5 bases, with 9 bases spanning the gap. Germline V gene data show CDR1 as PRHDT and CDR2 as FYEKMQ (reference sequence). The CDR3 here is CASSSTSHNEQFF. CDR3 in DNA: TGTGCCAGCAGCTCTACTAGCCACAATGAGCAGTTCTTC.

The chain employs TRBV20-1 and TRBJ2-5, with D maybe TRBD1 (6 bases). The V end lost 3 bases, the J end lost 3 bases, and 17 bases lay between the germline ends. This CDR3 region has 15 residues. Per germline, CDR1 DFQATT and CDR2 SNEGSKA (reference sequence). CDR3 DNA: TGCAGTGCTAGTCGGGCAGGGGCCGCCGAAGAGACCCAGTACTTC. Its protein product is CSASRAGAAEETQYF.

This rearrangement joins TRBV7-9 to TRBJ1-5; no reliable D call. The CDR3 loop spans 14 amino acids. V lost 5 bases and J lost 1, with 9 bases in between. Germline V CDR1 and CDR2: SEHNR, FQNEAQ (reference sequence). The CDR3 reads CASSPGLSNQPQHF. In DNA, the CDR3 is TGTGCCAGCAGCCCCGGACTGAGCAATCAGCCCCAGCATTTT.

This chain connects TRBV19 to TRBJ2-6; 11 bases align to TRBD2. The CDR3 length is 19 residues. V lost 5 bases to trimming and J lost 4 bases; unmatched junction nucleotides: 13. Germline loops: CDR1 LNHDA, CDR2 SQIVND (reference sequence). CDR3 sequence reads: CASSFTSGRSIMGANVLTF. The DNA for the CDR3 is TGTGCCAGTAGTTTCACTAGCGGGAGAAGTATCATGGGGGCCAACGTCCTGACTTTC.

The genes are TRBV4-1 and TRBJ2-5; D is perhaps TRBD2 (6 bases). The V gene lost 2 bases and the J gene lost 2 bases, with 15 bases spanning the gap. This CDR3 contains 16 residues. Germline values: CDR1 MGHRA, CDR2 YSYEKL. CDR3 residues: CASSQRRDLGQETQYF. The CDR3 coding sequence is TGCGCCAGCAGCCAAAGGAGGGACCTAGGACAAGAGACCCAGTACTTC.

The table lists this clone with a few counts. This sequence joins TRBV30 and TRBJ1-4; unclear D gene. CDR1 is GTSNPN, CDR2 SVGIG, per germline (reference sequence). Trimming shortened V by 8 bases and J by 5 bases, and 9 bases separated the two germline ends. This CDR3 is 11 amino acids long. In nucleotides, the CDR3 is TGTGCCGGCAGGTTCAATGAAAAACTGTTTTTT. Translating it yields CAGRFNEKLFF.

The rearrangement uses TRBV18 and TRBJ2-7; D gene unclear. CDR1 is KGHSH, CDR2 LQKENI, per germline. This CDR3 has 13 amino acids. Deletions cut 3 bases from V and 6 bases from J, with 12 bases between. The CDR3 here is CASSPNTLSEQYF. CDR3 sequence (DNA): TGTGCCAGCTCACCCAACACCCTGTCCGAGCAGTACTTC.

V gene TRBV27 combines with J gene TRBJ2-7, with TRBD1 matching 8 bases. CDR3 length: 15 amino acids. After removal of 6 bases from V and 3 bases from J, the junction contained 10 bases not matched to a gene. In germline, CDR1 is MNHEY, CDR2 SMNVEV (reference sequence). The CDR3 sequence: CASSALDRVSYEQYF. CDR3 sequence (DNA): TGTGCCAGCAGCGCACTGGACAGGGTAAGCTACGAGCAGTACTTC.

The chain uses TRBV19 and TRBJ1-1; D gene ambiguous. The CDR3 totals 15 residues. Germline lookup yields CDR1 LNHDA and CDR2 SQIVND (reference sequence). V lost 1 base, J lost 0 bases, and 9 bases lay in between. CDR3 sequence: CASSIGRPMNTEAFF. The CDR3, as DNA: TGTGCCAGTAGTATAGGGAGACCAATGAACACTGAAGCTTTCTTT.

This rearrangement joins TRBV20-1 to TRBJ1-4; tentatively, D is TRBD1 (5 bases). From germline, CDR1 is DFQATT and CDR2 SNEGSKA (reference sequence). V shed 8 bases and J shed 8 bases, with 12 bases lying between them. The CDR3 is made up of 11 amino acids. CDR3: CSSQKGEKLFF. CDR3 sequence (DNA): TGCAGTAGTCAAAAGGGGGAAAAACTGTTTTTT.

The J gene is TRBJ2-2, the V gene TRBV19, with 11 positions matching TRBD1. Germline V CDR1 and CDR2: LNHDA, SQIVND (reference sequence). This CDR3 region has 14 residues. This CDR3 is CAGRTGGYTGELFF. In nucleotides, the CDR3 is TGTGCAGGCAGGACAGGGGGCTACACCGGGGAGCTGTTTTTT.

The rearrangement links TRBV5-1 to TRBJ2-7; D call uncertain. Germline CDR1 SGHRS, CDR2 YFSETQ. This CDR3 is built from 14 residues. Deletions cut 4 bases from V and 2 bases from J, with 13 bases between. The CDR3 loop reads CASSPAEPPYEQYF. CDR3 DNA: TGCGCCAGCAGCCCCGCGGAACCCCCCTACGAGCAGTACTTC.

This clone was seen only a few times. The V and J genes are TRBV19 and TRBJ1-4, with a tentative D call TRBD1 (5 bases). V dropped 4 bases and J dropped 3 bases, with 9 bases sitting between them. The CDR3 spans 14 residues. The germline gives CDR1 LNHDA, CDR2 SQIVND (reference sequence). CDR3 sequence: CASSTGWANEKLFF. CDR3 nucleotides: TGTGCCAGTAGTACAGGGTGGGCTAATGAAAAACTGTTTTTT. Full variable domain (missing parts from reference TRBV19 and TRBJ1-4): DGGITQSPKYLFRKEGQNVTLSCEQNLNHDAMYWYRQDPGQGLRLIYYSQIVNDFQKGDIAEGYSVSREKKESFPLTVTSAQKNPTAFYLCASSTGWANEKLFFGSGTQLSVL.

The rearrangement links TRBV5-8 to TRBJ2-1; D may be TRBD2 (6 bases). Trimming removed 1 base from V and 8 bases from J, with 16 bases in between. Germline V CDR1 and CDR2: SGHTS, YDEGEE. The CDR3 extends over 15 amino acids. CDR3 nucleotide sequence: TGTGCCAGCAGCTTGTTTCGGGAGTCCTCCCATGAGCAGTTCTTC. Translation gives CASSLFRESSHEQFF.

The genes are TRBV6-5 and TRBJ2-2; D call uncertain. The CDR3 totals 15 residues. Trimming cost V 6 bases and J 5 bases, with 16 bases left between them. Germline lookup yields CDR1 MNHEY and CDR2 SVGAGI. The CDR3 bases are TGTGCCAGCAGATCCGGTGAGGTGGCTACCGGGGAGCTGTTTTTT. It yields the protein CASRSGEVATGELFF.

V gene TRBV5-4 combines with J gene TRBJ1-1; D possibly corresponds to TRBD1 (5 bases). This CDR3 contains 14 residues. V was cut by 0 bases and J by 0 bases, with 6 bases left in between. Germline CDR1 SGHNT, CDR2 YYREEE (reference sequence). Here the CDR3 DNA reads TGTGCCAGCAGCTTGGCCAGGGTGAACACTGAAGCTTTCTTT. As protein: CASSLARVNTEAFF.

V usage is TRBV10-3 and J usage is TRBJ1-2, with D unresolved. The length of the CDR3 is 11 residues. Between the trimmed V and J ends, which lost 10 bases and 3 bases, there was a span of 9 bases. The germline V gene encodes CDR1 ENHRY and CDR2 SYGVKD. DNA of the CDR3: TGTGCCAGCGGAGTGGACTATGGCTACACCTTC. Amino acids: CASGVDYGYTF.